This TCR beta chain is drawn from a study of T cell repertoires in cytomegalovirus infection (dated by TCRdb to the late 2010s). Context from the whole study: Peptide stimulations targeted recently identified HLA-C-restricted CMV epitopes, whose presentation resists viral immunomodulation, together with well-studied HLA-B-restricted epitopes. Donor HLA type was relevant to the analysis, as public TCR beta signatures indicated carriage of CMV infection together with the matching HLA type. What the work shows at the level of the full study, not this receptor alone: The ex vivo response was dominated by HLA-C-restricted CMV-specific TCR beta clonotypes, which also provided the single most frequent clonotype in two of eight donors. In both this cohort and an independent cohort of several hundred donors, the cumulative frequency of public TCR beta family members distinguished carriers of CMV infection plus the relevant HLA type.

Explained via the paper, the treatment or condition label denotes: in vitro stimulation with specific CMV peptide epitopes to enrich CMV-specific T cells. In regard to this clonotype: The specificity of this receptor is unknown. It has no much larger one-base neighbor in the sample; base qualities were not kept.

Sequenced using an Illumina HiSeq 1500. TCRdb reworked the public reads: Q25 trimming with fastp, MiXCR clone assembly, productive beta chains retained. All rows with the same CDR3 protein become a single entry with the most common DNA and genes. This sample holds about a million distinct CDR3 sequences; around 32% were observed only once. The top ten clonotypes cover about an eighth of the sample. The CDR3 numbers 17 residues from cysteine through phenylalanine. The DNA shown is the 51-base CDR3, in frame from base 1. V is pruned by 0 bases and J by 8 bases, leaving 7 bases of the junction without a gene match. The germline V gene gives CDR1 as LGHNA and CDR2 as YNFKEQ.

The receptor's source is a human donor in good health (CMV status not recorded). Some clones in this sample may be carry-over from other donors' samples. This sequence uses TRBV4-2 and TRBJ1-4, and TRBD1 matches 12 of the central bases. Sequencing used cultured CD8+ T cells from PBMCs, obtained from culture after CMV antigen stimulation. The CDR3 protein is CASSQEGTGGRSEKLFF. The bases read TGTGCCAGCAGCCAAGAGGGGACAGGGGGCAGAAGCGAAAAACTGTTTTTT.